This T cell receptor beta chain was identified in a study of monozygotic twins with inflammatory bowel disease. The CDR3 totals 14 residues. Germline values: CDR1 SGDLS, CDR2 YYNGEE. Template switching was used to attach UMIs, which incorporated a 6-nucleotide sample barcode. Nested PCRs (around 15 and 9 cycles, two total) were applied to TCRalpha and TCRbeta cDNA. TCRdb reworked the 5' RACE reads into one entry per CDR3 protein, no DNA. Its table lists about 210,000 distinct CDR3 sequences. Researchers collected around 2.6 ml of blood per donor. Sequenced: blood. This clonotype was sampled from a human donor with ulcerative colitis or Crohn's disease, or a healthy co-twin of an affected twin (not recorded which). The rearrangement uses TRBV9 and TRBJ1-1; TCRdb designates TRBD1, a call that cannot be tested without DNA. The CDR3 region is CASSVGGTGFRAFF.